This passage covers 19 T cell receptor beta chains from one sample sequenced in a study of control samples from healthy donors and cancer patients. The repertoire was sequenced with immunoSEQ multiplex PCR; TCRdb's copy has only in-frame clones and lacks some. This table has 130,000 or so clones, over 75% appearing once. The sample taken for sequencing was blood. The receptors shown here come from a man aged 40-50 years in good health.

CDR3 coding DNA: TGTGCCAGCAGCCCAACTCAGGACGGACACCTATACAATGAGCAGTTCTTC. Encoded protein: CASSPTQDGHLYNEQFF. The V call is TRBV3-1 (or the pseudogene TRBV3-2), the J call TRBJ2-1, with D perhaps TRBD1 (5 bases). V was shortened by 4 bases and J by 4 bases, with 20 bases between the two germline ends. This CDR3 is 17 amino acids long. CDR1 and CDR2 (germline): LGHDT, YNNKEL (reference sequence).

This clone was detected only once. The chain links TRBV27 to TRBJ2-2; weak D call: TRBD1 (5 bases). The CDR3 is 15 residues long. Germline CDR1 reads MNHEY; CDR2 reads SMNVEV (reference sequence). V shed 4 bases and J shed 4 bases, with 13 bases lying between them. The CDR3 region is CASSYSWTSTGELFF. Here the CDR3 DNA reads TGTGCCAGCAGTTATTCATGGACAAGCACCGGGGAGCTGTTTTTT.

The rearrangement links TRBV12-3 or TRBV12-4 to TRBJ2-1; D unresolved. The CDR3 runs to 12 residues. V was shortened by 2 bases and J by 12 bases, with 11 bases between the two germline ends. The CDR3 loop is CASSLMSSSQFF. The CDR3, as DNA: TGTGCCAGCAGTTTAATGAGTTCTTCGCAGTTCTTC.

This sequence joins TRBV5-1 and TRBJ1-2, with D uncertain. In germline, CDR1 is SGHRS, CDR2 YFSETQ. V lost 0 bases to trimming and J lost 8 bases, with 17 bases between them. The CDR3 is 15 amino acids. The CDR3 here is CASSLVSQVGRGYTF. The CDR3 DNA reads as TGCGCCAGCAGCTTGGTCAGCCAGGTTGGTAGGGGCTACACCTTC.

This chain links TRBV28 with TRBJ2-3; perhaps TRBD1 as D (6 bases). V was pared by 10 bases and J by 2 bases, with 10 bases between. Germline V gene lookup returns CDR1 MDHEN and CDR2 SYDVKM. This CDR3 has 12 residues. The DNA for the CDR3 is TGTGCCACTGGGGGCAACACAGATACGCAGTATTTT. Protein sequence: CATGGNTDTQYF.

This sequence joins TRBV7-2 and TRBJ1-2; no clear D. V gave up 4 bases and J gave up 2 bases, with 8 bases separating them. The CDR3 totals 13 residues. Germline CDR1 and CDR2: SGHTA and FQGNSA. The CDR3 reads CASSSPGNYGYTF. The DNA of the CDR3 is TGTGCCAGCAGCTCCCCGGGGAACTATGGCTACACCTTC.

The CDR3 is CASSPRRRREYSNQPQHF. The CDR3 coding sequence is TGTGCCAGCTCACCACGGCGTCGCAGAGAATATAGCAATCAGCCCCAGCATTTT. The chain recombines TRBV18 with TRBJ1-5; D not certain. The CDR3 has 18 amino acids. Trimming removed 1 base at V and 0 bases at J, with 16 bases between. The germline CDR1 and CDR2 sequences are KGHSH and LQKENI.

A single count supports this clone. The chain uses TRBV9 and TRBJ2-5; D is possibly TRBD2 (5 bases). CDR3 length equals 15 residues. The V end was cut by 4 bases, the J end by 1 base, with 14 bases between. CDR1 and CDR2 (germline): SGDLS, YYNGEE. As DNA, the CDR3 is TGTGCCAGCAGCCCTCACTCACTAGGCCAAGAGACCCAGTACTTC. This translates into CASSPHSLGQETQYF.

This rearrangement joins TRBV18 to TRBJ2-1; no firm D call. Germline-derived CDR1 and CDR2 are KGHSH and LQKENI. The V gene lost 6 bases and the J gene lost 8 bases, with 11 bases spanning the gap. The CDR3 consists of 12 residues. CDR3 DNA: TGTGCCAGCTCGAACATGGAACATGAGCAGTTCTTC. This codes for CASSNMEHEQFF. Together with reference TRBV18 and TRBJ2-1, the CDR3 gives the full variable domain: NAGVMQNPRHLVRRRGQEARLRCSPMKGHSHVYWYRQLPEEGLKFMVYLQKENIIDESGMPKERFSAEFPKEGPSILRIQQVVRGDSAAYFCASSNMEHEQFFGPGTRLTVL.

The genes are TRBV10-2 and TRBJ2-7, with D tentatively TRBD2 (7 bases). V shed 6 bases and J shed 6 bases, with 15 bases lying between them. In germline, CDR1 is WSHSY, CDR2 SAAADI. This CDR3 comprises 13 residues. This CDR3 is CASRLGGALEQYF. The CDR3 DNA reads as TGCGCCAGCAGACTGGGGGGGGCCCTCGAGCAGTACTTC.

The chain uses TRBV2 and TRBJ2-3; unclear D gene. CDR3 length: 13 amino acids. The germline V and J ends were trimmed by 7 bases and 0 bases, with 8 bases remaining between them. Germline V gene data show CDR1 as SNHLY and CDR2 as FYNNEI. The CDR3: CASKISSTDTQYF. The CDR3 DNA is TGTGCCAGCAAGATCTCTAGCACAGATACGCAGTATTTT.

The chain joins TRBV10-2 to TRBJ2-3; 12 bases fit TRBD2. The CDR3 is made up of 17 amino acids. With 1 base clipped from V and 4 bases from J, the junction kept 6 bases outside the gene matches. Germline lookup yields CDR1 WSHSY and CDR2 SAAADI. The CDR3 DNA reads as TGCGCCAGCAGTGAGTTTTACCTAGCGGGGGGGTCAGATACGCAGTATTTT. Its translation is CASSEFYLAGGSDTQYF.

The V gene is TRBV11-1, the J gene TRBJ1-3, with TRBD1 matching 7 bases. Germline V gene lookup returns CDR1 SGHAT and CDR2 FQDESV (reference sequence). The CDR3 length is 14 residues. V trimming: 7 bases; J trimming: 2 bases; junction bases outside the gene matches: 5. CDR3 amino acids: CASNRGTAGNTIYF. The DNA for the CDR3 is TGTGCCAGCAACCGCGGGACAGCTGGAAACACCATATATTTT.

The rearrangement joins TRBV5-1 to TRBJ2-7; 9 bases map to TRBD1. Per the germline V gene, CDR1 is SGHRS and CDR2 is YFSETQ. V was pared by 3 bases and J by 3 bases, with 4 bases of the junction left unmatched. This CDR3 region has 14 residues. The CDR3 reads CASSWGQGNYEQYF. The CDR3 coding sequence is TGCGCCAGCAGCTGGGGACAGGGTAACTACGAGCAGTACTTC.

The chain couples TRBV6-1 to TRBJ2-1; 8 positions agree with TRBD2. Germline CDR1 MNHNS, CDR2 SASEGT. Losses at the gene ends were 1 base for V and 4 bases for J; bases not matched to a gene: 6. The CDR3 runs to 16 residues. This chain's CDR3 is CASSEVAGGSYNEQFF. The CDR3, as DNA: TGTGCCAGCAGTGAAGTGGCGGGGGGATCATACAATGAGCAGTTCTTC.

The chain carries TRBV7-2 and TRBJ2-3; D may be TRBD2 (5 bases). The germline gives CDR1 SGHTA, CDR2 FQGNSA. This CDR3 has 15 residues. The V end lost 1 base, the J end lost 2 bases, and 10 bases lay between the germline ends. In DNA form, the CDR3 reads TGTGCCAGCAGCTTAGGTGTCGGGATCACAGATACGCAGTATTTT. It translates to CASSLGVGITDTQYF.

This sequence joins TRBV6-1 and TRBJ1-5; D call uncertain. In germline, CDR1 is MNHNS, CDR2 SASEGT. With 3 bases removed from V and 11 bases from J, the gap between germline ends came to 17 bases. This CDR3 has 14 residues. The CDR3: CASSEAAHGVTQHF. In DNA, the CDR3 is TGTGCCAGCAGTGAGGCAGCGCATGGGGTGACCCAGCATTTT.

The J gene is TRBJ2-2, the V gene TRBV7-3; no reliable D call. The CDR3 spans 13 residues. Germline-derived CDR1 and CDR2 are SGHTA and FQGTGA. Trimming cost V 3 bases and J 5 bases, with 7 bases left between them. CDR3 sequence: CASSFLGTGELFF. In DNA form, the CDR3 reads TGTGCCAGCAGCTTTCTAGGTACCGGGGAGCTGTTTTTT.

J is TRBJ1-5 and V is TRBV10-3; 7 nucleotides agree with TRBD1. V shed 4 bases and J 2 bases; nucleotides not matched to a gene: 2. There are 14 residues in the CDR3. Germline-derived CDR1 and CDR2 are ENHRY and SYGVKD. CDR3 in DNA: TGTGCCATCAGTGCCACAGGGGGCAATCAGCCCCAGCATTTT. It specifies CAISATGGNQPQHF.